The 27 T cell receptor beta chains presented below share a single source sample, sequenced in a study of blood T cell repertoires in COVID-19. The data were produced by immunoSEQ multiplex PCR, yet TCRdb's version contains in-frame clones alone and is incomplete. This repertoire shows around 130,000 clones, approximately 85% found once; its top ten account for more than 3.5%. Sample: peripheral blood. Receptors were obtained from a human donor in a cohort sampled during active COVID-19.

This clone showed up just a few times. The CDR3 spells CASSLRGTTDTQYF. For the CDR3, the DNA is TGTGCCAGCAGCTTAAGAGGCACCACAGATACGCAGTATTTT. The rearrangement joins TRBV7-3 to TRBJ2-3; unclear D gene. CDR3 length: 14 residues. V gave up 1 base and J gave up 2 bases, with 7 bases separating them. CDR1 is SGHTA and CDR2 is FQGTGA in the germline V gene.

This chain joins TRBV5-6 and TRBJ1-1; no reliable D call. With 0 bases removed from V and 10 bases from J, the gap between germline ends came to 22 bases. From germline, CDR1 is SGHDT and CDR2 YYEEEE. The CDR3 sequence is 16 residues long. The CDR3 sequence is CASSLGQSQNVFGAFF. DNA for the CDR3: TGTGCCAGCAGCTTGGGGCAGTCTCAAAACGTTTTTGGAGCTTTCTTT.

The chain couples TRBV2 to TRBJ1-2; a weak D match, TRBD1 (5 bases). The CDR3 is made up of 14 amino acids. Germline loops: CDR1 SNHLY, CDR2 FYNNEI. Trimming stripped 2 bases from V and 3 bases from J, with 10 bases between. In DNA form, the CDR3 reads TGTGCCAGCAGTGAAACAGACAGACACTATGGCTACACCTTC. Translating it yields CASSETDRHYGYTF. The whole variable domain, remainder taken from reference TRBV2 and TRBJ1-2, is EPEVTQTPSHQVTQMGQEVILRCVPISNHLYFYWYRQILGQKVEFLVSFYNNEISEKSEIFDDQFSVERPDGSNFTLKIRSTKLEDSAMYFCASSETDRHYGYTFGSGTRLTVV.

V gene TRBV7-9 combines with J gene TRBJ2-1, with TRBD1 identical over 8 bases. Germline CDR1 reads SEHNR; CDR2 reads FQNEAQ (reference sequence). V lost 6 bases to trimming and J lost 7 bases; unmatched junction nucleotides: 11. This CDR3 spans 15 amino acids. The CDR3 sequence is CASSFQGAFRNEQFF. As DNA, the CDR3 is TGTGCCAGCAGTTTTCAGGGGGCTTTTAGGAATGAGCAGTTCTTC.

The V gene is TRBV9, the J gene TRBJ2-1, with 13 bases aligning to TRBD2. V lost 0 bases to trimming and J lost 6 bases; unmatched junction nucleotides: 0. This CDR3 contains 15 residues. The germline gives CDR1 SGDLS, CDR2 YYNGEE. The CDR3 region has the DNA TGTGCCAGCAGCGTAGGGACTAGCGGGAGCAATGAGCAGTTCTTC. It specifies CASSVGTSGSNEQFF.

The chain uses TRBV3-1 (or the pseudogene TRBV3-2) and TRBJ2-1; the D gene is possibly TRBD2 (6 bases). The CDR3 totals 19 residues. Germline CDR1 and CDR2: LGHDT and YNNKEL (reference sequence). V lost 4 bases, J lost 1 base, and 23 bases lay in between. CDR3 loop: CASSLRRLALIRSYNEQFF. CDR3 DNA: TGTGCCAGCAGCCTAAGGAGGCTAGCGTTAATTAGGTCCTACAATGAGCAGTTCTTC.

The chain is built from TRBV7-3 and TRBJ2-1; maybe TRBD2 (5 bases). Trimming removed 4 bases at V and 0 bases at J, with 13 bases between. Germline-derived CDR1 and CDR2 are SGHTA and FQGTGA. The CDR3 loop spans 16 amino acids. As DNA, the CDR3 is TGTGCCAGCAGCTCTAAAGCGGCGAGCTCCTACAATGAGCAGTTCTTC. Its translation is CASSSKAASSYNEQFF.

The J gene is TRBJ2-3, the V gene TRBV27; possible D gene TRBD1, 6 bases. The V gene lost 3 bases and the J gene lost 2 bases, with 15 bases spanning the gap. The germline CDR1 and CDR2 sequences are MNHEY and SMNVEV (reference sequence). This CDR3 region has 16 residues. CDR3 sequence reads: CASSFEGVGATDTQYF. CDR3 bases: TGTGCCAGCAGTTTCGAGGGGGTCGGGGCCACAGATACGCAGTATTTT.

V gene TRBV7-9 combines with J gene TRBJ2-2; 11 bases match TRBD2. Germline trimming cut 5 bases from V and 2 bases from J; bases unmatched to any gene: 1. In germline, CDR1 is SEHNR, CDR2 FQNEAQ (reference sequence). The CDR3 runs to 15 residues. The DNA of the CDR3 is TGTGCCAGCAGCCGACTAGCGGGAAACACCGGGGAGCTGTTTTTT. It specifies CASSRLAGNTGELFF.

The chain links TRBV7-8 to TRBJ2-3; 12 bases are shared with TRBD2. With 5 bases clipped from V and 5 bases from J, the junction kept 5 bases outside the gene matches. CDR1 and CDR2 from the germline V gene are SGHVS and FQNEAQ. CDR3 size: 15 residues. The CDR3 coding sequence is TGTGCCAGCAGCGAGGGACTAGCGGGCCAAGATACGCAGTATTTT. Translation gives CASSEGLAGQDTQYF.

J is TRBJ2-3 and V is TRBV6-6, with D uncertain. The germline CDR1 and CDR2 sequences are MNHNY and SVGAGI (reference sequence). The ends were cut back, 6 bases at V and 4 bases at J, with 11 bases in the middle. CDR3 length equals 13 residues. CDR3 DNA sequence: TGTGCCAGCAGCCCATCATTTCCAGATACGCAGTATTTT. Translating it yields CASSPSFPDTQYF.

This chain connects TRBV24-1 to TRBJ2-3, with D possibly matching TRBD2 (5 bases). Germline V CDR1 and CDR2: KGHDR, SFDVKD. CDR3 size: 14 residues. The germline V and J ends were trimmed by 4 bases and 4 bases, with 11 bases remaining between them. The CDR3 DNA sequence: TGTGCCACCAGTGACTTAGACTATGCAGATACGCAGTATTTT. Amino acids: CATSDLDYADTQYF.

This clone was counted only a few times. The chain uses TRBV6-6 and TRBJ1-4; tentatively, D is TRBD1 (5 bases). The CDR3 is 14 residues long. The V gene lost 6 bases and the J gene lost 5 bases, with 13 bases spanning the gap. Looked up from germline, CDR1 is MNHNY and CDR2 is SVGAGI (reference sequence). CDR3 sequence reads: CASRLPGRNEKLFF. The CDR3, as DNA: TGTGCCAGCAGACTCCCAGGGAGGAATGAAAAACTGTTTTTT.

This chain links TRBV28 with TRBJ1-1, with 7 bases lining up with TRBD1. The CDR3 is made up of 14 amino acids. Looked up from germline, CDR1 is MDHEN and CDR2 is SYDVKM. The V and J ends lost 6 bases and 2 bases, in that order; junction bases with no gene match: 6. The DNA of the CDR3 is TGTGCCAGCAGGGGGGGACAGCGAAACACTGAAGCTTTCTTT. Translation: CASRGGQRNTEAFF. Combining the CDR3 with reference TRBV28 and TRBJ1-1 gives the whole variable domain DVKVTQSSRYLVKRTGEKVFLECVQDMDHENMFWYRQDPGLGLRLIYFSYDVKMKEKGDIPEGYSVSREKKERFSLILESASTNQTSMYLCASRGGQRNTEAFFGQGTRLTVV.

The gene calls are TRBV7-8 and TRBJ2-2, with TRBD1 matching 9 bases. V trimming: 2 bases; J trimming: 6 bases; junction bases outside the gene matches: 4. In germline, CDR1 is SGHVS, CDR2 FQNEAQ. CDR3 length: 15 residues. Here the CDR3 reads CASSLIGTGPGELFF. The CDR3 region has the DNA TGTGCCAGCAGCTTAATCGGGACAGGGCCCGGGGAGCTGTTTTTT.

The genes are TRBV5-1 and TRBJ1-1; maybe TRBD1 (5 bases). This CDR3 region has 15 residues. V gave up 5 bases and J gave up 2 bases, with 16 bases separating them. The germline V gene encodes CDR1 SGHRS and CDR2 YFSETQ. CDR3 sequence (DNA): TGCGCCAGCAGAAGAGAGTCTGACAGCAACACTGAAGCTTTCTTT. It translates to CASRRESDSNTEAFF.

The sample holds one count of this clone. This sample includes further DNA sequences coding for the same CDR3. The DNA of the CDR3 is TGTGCCAGCAGCGTCCTAGCGGGGAGCACAGATACGCAGTATTTT. It yields the protein CASSVLAGSTDTQYF. The rearrangement links TRBV9 to TRBJ2-3; the match to TRBD2 covers 9 bases. After removal of 2 bases from V and 0 bases from J, the junction contained 1 base not matched to a gene. Germline-derived CDR1 and CDR2 are SGDLS and YYNGEE. This CDR3 has 15 amino acids.

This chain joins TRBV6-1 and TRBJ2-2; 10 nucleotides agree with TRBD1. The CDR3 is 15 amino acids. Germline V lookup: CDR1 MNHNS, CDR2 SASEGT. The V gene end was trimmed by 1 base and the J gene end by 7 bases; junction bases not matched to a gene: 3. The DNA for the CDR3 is TGTGCCAGCAGTGAAGTGGGGACAGGGGTCGGGGAGCTGTTTTTT. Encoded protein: CASSEVGTGVGELFF.

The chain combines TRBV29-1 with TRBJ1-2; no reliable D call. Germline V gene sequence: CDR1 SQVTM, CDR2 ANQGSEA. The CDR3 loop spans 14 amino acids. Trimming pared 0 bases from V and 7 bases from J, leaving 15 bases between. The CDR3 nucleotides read TGCAGCGTTGAAGAGGGCCCGTCAAGGCCTGGCTACACCTTC. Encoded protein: CSVEEGPSRPGYTF. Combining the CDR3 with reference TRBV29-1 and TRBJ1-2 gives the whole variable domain SAVISQKPSRDICQRGTSLTIQCQVDSQVTMMFWYRQQPGQSLTLIATANQGSEATYESGFVIDKFPISRPNLTFSTLTVSNMSPEDSSIYLCSVEEGPSRPGYTFGSGTRLTVV.

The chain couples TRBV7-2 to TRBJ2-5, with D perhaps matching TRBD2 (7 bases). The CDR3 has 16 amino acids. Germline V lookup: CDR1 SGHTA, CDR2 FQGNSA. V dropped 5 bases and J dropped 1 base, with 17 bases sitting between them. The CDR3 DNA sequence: TGTGCCAGCAGCAAGTCCGGCGGGGGCCTCCAAGAGACCCAGTACTTC. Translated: CASSKSGGGLQETQYF.

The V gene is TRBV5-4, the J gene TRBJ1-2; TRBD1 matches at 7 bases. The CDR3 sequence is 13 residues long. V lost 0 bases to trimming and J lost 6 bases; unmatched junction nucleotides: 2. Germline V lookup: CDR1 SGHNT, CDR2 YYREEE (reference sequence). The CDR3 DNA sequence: TGTGCCAGCAGCTTGGACAGGGGCGATGGCTACACCTTC. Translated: CASSLDRGDGYTF.

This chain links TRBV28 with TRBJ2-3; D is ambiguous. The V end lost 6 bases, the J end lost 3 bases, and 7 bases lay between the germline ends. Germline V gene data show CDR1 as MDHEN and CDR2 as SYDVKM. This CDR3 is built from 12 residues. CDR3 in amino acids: CASSPQTDTQYF. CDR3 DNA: TGTGCCAGCAGCCCGCAGACAGATACGCAGTATTTT.

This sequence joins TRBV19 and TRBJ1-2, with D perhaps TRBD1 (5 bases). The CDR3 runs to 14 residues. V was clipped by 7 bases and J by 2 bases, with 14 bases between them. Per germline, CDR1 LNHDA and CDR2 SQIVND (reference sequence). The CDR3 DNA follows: TGTGCCAGTAAAGCGGGGCTATGGAACTATGGCTACACCTTC. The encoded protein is CASKAGLWNYGYTF.

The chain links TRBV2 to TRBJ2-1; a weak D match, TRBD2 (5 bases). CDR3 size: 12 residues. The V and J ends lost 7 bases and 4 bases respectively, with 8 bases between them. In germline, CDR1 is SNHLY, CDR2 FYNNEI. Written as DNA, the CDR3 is TGTGCCAGCAAACTAGAGTACAATGAGCAGTTCTTC. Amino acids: CASKLEYNEQFF.

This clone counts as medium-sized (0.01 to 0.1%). CDR3 nucleotides: TGTGCCAGCAGCCAGGGGACTTCACCCCTCCACTTT. This codes for CASSQGTSPLHF. V and J are TRBV6-5 and TRBJ1-6, with D perhaps matching TRBD1 (6 bases). The CDR3 loop spans 12 amino acids. With 6 bases removed from V and 9 bases from J, the gap between germline ends came to 9 bases. Germline-derived CDR1 and CDR2 are MNHEY and SVGAGI.

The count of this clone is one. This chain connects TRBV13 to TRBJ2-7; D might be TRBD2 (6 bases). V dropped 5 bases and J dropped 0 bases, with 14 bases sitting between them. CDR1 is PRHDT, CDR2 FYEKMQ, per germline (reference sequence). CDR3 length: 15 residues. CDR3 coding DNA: TGTGCCAGCAGCCTGGGAGGCGGCCTCTCCTACGAGCAGTACTTC. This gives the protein CASSLGGGLSYEQYF.

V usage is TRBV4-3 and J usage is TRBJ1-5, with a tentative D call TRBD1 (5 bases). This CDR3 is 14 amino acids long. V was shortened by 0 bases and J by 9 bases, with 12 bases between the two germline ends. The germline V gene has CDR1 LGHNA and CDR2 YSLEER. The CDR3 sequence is CASSQEGGGWPQHF. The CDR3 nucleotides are TGCGCCAGCAGCCAAGAGGGGGGAGGGTGGCCCCAGCATTTT.